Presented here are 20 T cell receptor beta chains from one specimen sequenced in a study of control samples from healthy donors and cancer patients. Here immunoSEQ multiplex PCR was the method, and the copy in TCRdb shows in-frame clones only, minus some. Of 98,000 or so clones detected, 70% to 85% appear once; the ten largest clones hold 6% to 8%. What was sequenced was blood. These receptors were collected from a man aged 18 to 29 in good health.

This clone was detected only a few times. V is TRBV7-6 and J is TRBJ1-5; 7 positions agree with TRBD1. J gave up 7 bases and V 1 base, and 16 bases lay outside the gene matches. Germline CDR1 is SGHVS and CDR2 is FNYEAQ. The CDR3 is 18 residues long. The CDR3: CASSLGPHNDRVGQPQHF. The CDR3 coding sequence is TGTGCCAGCAGCTTAGGGCCACATAACGACAGGGTCGGCCAGCCCCAGCATTTT.

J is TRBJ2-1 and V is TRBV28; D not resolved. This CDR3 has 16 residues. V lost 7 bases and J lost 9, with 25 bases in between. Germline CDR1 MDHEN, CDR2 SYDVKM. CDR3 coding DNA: TGTGCCAGCAAGGTCCTGGACGACCCGTTCGTCACTGAGCAGTTCTTC. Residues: CASKVLDDPFVTEQFF.

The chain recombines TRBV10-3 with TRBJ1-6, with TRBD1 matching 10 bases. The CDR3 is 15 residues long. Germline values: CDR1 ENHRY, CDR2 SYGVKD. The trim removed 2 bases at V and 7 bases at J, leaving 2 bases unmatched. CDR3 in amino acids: CAISEGTGVNSPLHF. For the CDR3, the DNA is TGTGCCATCAGTGAGGGGACAGGGGTCAATTCACCCCTCCACTTT.

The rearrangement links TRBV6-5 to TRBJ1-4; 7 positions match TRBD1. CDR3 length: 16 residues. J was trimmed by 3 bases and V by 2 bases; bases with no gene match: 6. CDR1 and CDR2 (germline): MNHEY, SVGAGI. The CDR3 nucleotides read TGTGCCAGCAGTTACGGAGAGACAGGGCCTAATGAAAAACTGTTTTTT. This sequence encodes CASSYGETGPNEKLFF.

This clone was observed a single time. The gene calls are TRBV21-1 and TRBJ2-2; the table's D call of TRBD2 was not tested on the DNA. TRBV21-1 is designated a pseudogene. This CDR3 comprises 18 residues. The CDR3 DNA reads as TGTGCCAGATTCGGCGGGACTAGCGGGGGTTGGGTGCTCGGGGAGCTGTTTTTT. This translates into CARFGGTSGGWVLGELFF.

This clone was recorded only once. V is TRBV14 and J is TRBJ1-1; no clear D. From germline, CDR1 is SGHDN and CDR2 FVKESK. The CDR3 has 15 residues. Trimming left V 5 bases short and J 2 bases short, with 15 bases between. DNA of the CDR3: TGTGCCAGCAGCTCCCGGACGGGAAGTAACACTGAAGCTTTCTTT. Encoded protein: CASSSRTGSNTEAFF.

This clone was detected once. CDR3 nucleotide sequence: TGTGCCAGCACCTCAGGAGACGGCCTTGGGGAGCAGTACTTC. Amino acids: CASTSGDGLGEQYF. This rearrangement joins TRBV9 to TRBJ2-7; D not resolved. V lost 6 bases and J 7 bases, leaving 20 bases between the germline ends. The CDR3 runs to 14 residues. Per the germline V gene, CDR1 is SGDLS and CDR2 is YYNGEE.

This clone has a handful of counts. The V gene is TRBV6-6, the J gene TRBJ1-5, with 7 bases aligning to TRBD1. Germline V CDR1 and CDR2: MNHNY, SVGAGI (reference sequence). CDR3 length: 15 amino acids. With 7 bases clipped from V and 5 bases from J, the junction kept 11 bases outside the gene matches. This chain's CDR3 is CASTPQKQGHQPQHF. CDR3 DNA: TGTGCCAGCACACCCCAGAAACAGGGGCATCAGCCCCAGCATTTT.

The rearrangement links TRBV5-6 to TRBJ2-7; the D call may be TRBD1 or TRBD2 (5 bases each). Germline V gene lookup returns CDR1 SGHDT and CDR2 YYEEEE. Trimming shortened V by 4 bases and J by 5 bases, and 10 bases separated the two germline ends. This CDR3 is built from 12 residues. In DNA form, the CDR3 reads TGTGCCAGCAGCCTGGTGGGGGACGAGCAGTACTTC. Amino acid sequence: CASSLVGDEQYF.

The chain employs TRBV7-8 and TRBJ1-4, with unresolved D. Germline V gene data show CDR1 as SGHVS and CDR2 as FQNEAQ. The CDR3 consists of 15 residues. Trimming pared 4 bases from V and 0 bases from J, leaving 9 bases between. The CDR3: CASSWIDATNEKLFF. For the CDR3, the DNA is TGTGCCAGCAGCTGGATTGATGCAACTAATGAAAAACTGTTTTTT.

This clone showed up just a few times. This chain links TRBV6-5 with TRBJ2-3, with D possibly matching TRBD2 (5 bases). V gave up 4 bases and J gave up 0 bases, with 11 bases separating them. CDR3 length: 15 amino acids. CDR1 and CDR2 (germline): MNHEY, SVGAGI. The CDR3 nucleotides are TGTGCCAGCAGTTGGACTTTTTCTAGCACAGATACGCAGTATTTT. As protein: CASSWTFSSTDTQYF.

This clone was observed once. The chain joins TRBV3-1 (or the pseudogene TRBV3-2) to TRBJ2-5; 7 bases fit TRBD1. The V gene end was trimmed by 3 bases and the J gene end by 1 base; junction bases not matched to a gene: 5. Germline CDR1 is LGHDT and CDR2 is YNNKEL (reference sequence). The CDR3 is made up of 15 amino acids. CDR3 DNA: TGTGCCAGCAGCCAGTTTCCAGGGGGCCAAGAGACCCAGTACTTC. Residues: CASSQFPGGQETQYF.

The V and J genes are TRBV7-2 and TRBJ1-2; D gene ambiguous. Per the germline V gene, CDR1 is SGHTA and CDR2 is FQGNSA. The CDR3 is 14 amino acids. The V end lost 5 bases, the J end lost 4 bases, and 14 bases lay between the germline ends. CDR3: CASSADPRTYGYTF. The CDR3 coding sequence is TGTGCCAGCAGCGCAGACCCCAGAACCTATGGCTACACCTTC.

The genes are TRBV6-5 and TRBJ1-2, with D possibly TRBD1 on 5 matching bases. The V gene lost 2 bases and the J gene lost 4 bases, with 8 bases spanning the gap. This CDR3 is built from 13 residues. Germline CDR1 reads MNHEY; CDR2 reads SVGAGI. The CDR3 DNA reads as TGTGCCAGCAGTTACCGGCAGGGCTATGGCTACACCTTC. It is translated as CASSYRQGYGYTF.

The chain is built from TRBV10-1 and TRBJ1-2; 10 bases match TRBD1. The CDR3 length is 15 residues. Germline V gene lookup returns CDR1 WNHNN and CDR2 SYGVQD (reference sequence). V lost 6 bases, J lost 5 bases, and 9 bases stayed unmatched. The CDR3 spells CASRRDRGRTYGYTF. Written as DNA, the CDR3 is TGCGCCAGCAGGCGAGACAGGGGGCGCACGTATGGCTACACCTTC.

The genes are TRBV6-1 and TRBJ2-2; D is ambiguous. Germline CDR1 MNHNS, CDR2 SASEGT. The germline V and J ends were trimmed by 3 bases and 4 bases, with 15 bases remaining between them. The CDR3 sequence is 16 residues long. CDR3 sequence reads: CASSEVRVSPTGELFF. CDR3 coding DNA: TGTGCCAGCAGTGAGGTTAGGGTTTCCCCCACCGGGGAGCTGTTTTTT.

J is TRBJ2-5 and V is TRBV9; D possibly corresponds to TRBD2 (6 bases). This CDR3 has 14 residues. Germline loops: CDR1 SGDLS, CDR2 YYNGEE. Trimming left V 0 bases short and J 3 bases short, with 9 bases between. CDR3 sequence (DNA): TGTGCCAGCAGCGTAGCGGGGACTGAAGAGACCCAGTACTTC. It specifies CASSVAGTEETQYF.

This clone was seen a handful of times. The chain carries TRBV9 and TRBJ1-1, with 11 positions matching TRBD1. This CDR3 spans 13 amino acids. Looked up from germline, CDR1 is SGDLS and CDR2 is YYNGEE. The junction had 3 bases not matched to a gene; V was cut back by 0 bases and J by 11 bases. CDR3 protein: CASSVEGQGAAFF. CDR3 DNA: TGTGCCAGCAGCGTAGAAGGACAGGGGGCCGCTTTCTTT.

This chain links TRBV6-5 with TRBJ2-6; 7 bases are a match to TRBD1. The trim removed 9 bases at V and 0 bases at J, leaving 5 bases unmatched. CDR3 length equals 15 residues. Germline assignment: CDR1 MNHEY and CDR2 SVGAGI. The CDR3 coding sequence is TGTGCCAGTAGGGACAGTAGCTCTGGGGCCAACGTCCTGACTTTC. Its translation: CASRDSSSGANVLTF.

The CDR3 DNA reads TGCGCCAGCAGCTGGACAGGGAGCTCCTACGAGCAGTACGTC. The encoded protein is CASSWTGSSYEQYV. The V and J genes are TRBV5-1 and TRBJ2-7, with 8 positions matching TRBD1. The CDR3 extends over 14 amino acids. Trimming at V came to 3 bases and at J to 0 bases, leaving 2 bases not matched to a gene. Germline lookup yields CDR1 SGHRS and CDR2 YFSETQ.